This TCR beta chain is from a study of T cell responses to AZD1222 COVID-19 vaccine. Produced via immunoSEQ multiplex PCR; TCRdb's table is partial and in-frame only. The sample contains about 170,000 clones, approximately 95% of which appear only once. CDR1 SGHRS and CDR2 YFSETQ come from the germline V gene. Trimming removed 0 bases from V and 5 bases from J, with 14 bases in between. The CDR3 is made up of 15 amino acids. The chain uses TRBV5-1 and TRBJ1-2; D remains unclear. The material sequenced was peripheral blood, taken on day 0 of AZD1222 vaccination. This TCR derives from an adult in good health. In DNA, the CDR3 is TGCGCCAGCAGCTTGGAATACGGAGCCCTTTATGGCTACACCTTC. Translating it yields CASSLEYGALYGYTF.